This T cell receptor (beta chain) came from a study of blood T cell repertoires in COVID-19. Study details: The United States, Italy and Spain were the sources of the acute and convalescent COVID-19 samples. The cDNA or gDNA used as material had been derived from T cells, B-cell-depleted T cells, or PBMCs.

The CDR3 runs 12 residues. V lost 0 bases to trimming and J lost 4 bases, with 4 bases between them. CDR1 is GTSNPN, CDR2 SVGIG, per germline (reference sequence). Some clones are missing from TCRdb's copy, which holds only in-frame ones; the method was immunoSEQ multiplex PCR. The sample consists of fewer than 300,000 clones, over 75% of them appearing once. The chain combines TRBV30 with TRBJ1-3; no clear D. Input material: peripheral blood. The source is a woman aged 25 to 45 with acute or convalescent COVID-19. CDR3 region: CAWSVGGNTIYF. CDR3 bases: TGTGCCTGGAGTGTTGGCGGAAACACCATATATTTT.